Detailed here is one T cell receptor (beta chain). The data stem from a study of blood T cell repertoires in COVID-19. Background on the study: The samples span acute and convalescent COVID-19 from the United States, Italy and Spain. PBMCs, B-cell-depleted T cells, or T cells were the source of the cDNA or gDNA that made up the material.

V was pared by 1 base and J by 2 bases, with 14 bases between. CDR1 is MNHEY, CDR2 SVGAGI, per germline. This CDR3 has 16 residues. Original data processing: The authors estimated nucleated cell counts from reference gene primer amplification. Method: immunoSEQ multiplex PCR; TCRdb's copy keeps in-frame clones and lacks some. V, J and clone size are taken as reported in that table, and D and trimming were inferred from the DNA itself. The sample has 140,000 to 150,000 clones, more than 75% seen once. Material for sequencing was peripheral blood. The chain has TRBV6-5 and TRBJ1-2; possibly TRBD1 for D (6 bases). The sequence was collected from a man between 60 and 70 years old with acute or convalescent COVID-19. The chain's CDR3 is CASSYLYRQENYGYTF. The DNA for the CDR3 is TGTGCCAGCAGTTACTTGTACCGACAGGAGAACTATGGCTACACCTTC.